One and the same sample provided the 30 T cell receptor beta chains below, sequenced in a study of cytomegalovirus exposure and HLA in healthy donors. The PCR ran on 60 Vbeta and 13 Jbeta primers. Produced via immunoSEQ multiplex PCR; TCRdb's table is partial and in-frame only. The repertoire holds some 130,000 clones, with approximately 74% as singletons. Material: PBMCs. The receptor source for this set is a male donor in good health and CMV-seronegative.

This clone was recorded only once. This sequence joins TRBV4-3 and TRBJ2-2; tentative D call: TRBD1 (6 bases). Germline lookup yields CDR1 LGHNA and CDR2 YSLEER. V was cut by 1 base and J by 6 bases, with 9 bases left in between. The CDR3 has 14 amino acids. The CDR3 protein is CASSQGSGAGELFF. DNA of the CDR3: TGCGCCAGCAGCCAAGGTTCAGGGGCCGGGGAGCTGTTTTTT.

This chain links TRBV2 with TRBJ2-5; D might be TRBD1 (5 bases). The CDR3 has 15 residues. V dropped 2 bases and J dropped 5 bases, with 15 bases sitting between them. The germline V gene has CDR1 SNHLY and CDR2 FYNNEI. DNA of the CDR3: TGTGCCAGCAGTGAACAGGGTATCTCTGGCGAGACCCAGTACTTC. Protein product: CASSEQGISGETQYF.

The chain is built from TRBV2 and TRBJ2-7; 7 bases agree with TRBD2. CDR3 length equals 14 residues. Germline CDR1 is SNHLY and CDR2 is FYNNEI. J lost 0 bases, V lost 5 bases, and 4 bases had no gene match. The CDR3 loop reads CASSREGSSYEQYF. Here the CDR3 DNA reads TGTGCCAGCAGTAGGGAGGGGAGCTCCTACGAGCAGTACTTC. Together with reference TRBV2 and TRBJ2-7, the CDR3 gives the full variable domain: EPEVTQTPSHQVTQMGQEVILRCVPISNHLYFYWYRQILGQKVEFLVSFYNNEISEKSEIFDDQFSVERPDGSNFTLKIRSTKLEDSAMYFCASSREGSSYEQYFGPGTRLTVT.

This sequence joins TRBV2 and TRBJ2-2; 9 positions agree with TRBD2. V dropped 6 bases and J dropped 3; count of bases not matched to a gene: 5. In germline, CDR1 is SNHLY, CDR2 FYNNEI. The CDR3 has 15 residues. CDR3: CASSAAGGYTGELFF. The CDR3 bases are TGTGCCAGCAGCGCGGCGGGAGGGTACACCGGGGAGCTGTTTTTT.

The gene calls are TRBV6-5 and TRBJ2-1; TRBD2 might be the D (6 bases). Germline V CDR1 and CDR2: MNHEY, SVGAGI. The CDR3 has 15 amino acids. V gave up 6 bases and J gave up 0 bases, with 12 bases separating them. The CDR3 loop reads CASRTSGPSYNEQFF. The DNA for the CDR3 is TGTGCCAGCAGAACCAGCGGGCCCTCCTACAATGAGCAGTTCTTC.

V and J are TRBV14 and TRBJ2-2; TRBD1 matches at 9 bases. Germline V gene sequence: CDR1 SGHDN, CDR2 FVKESK. This CDR3 comprises 15 residues. V was clipped by 4 bases and J by 7 bases; unmatched bases: 7. The CDR3 DNA follows: TGTGCCAGCAGCCTACAGGGGGCCCGGGGCGGGGAGCTGTTTTTT. It specifies CASSLQGARGGELFF.

This chain joins TRBV2 and TRBJ2-3; no definite D call. The CDR3 consists of 13 residues. Germline V gene lookup returns CDR1 SNHLY and CDR2 FYNNEI. V lost 8 bases and J 2 bases, leaving 11 bases between the germline ends. The CDR3 here is CASQRLITDTQYF. DNA for the CDR3: TGTGCCAGCCAACGACTGATCACAGATACGCAGTATTTT.

The chain employs TRBV27 and TRBJ2-1; D gene uncertain. V was shortened by 3 bases and J by 5 bases, with 2 bases between the two germline ends. In germline, CDR1 is MNHEY, CDR2 SMNVEV (reference sequence). This CDR3 comprises 11 residues. The CDR3 protein is CASSFNNEQFF. The CDR3 nucleotides read TGTGCCAGCAGTTTTAACAATGAGCAGTTCTTC.

Here the CDR3 reads CASSFRTSGGGEQFF. In DNA, the CDR3 is TGTGCCAGCAGTTTCAGAACTAGCGGGGGGGGCGAGCAGTTCTTC. The V gene is TRBV27, the J gene TRBJ2-1, with 13 bases aligning to TRBD2. The CDR3 spans 15 residues. The germline gives CDR1 MNHEY, CDR2 SMNVEV (reference sequence). V was pared by 3 bases and J by 10 bases, with 6 bases of the junction left unmatched.

The V gene is TRBV29-1, the J gene TRBJ2-3; possible D gene TRBD1, 6 bases. This CDR3 contains 16 residues. V lost 3 bases to trimming and J lost 2 bases, with 18 bases between them. The V gene's germline CDR1 is SQVTM and CDR2 ANQGSEA. The CDR3 loop is CSVEGQVGLNTDTQYF. The CDR3 nucleotides read TGCAGCGTTGAGGGACAAGTCGGCTTGAACACAGATACGCAGTATTTT.

CDR3 region: CASSLANLAGVNEQFF. The CDR3 DNA reads TGTGCCAGCAGCTTAGCGAACCTAGCGGGAGTTAATGAGCAGTTCTTC. The rearrangement uses TRBV7-2 and TRBJ2-1; 10 nucleotides line up with TRBD2. V shed 0 bases and J 7 bases; nucleotides not matched to a gene: 6. This CDR3 is 16 amino acids long. CDR1 is SGHTA and CDR2 is FQGNSA in the germline V gene.

The rearrangement links TRBV19 to TRBJ2-2, with 9 bases fitting TRBD1. Germline values: CDR1 LNHDA, CDR2 SQIVND (reference sequence). The ends lost 6 bases at V and 7 bases at J; junction bases unmatched: 12. The CDR3 is 16 amino acids. The CDR3 sequence: CASRDILQGAGGELFF. The CDR3 DNA follows: TGTGCCAGTAGAGACATTTTACAGGGGGCCGGCGGGGAGCTGTTTTTT.

Details on this clone: This sample includes further DNA sequences coding for the same CDR3. The rearrangement uses TRBV27 and TRBJ2-7, with 7 bases that match TRBD1. Germline V lookup: CDR1 MNHEY, CDR2 SMNVEV (reference sequence). Trimming cost V 4 bases and J 2 bases; bases outside gene matches: 5. This CDR3 is 14 amino acids long. In DNA, the CDR3 is TGTGCCAGCAGTTCGACAGGGTCGACCTACGAGCAGTACTTC. Protein sequence: CASSSTGSTYEQYF.

The chain carries TRBV27 and TRBJ1-5, with a tentative D call TRBD1 (6 bases). Trimming shortened V by 0 bases and J by 5 bases, and 14 bases separated the two germline ends. The CDR3 totals 16 residues. Germline CDR1 reads MNHEY; CDR2 reads SMNVEV (reference sequence). The CDR3 DNA sequence: TGTGCCAGCAGTTTATCGGGGGGGGCAGGTTATCAGCCCCAGCATTTT. It specifies CASSLSGGAGYQPQHF.

This chain links TRBV7-9 with TRBJ1-2; 9 positions match TRBD1. Germline values: CDR1 SEHNR, CDR2 FQNEAQ (reference sequence). This CDR3 contains 15 residues. V was clipped by 5 bases and J by 5 bases; unmatched bases: 9. CDR3 bases: TGTGCCAGCAGCGTAAGGGACAGGGAGAAATATGGCTACACCTTC. As protein: CASSVRDREKYGYTF.

This rearrangement joins TRBV7-2 to TRBJ2-7, with D unresolved. The CDR3 has 11 amino acids. The V gene lost 6 bases and the J gene lost 6 bases, with 9 bases spanning the gap. Per the germline V gene, CDR1 is SGHTA and CDR2 is FQGNSA. The CDR3 DNA reads as TGTGCCAGCAGGAACCTCGGCGAGCAGTACTTC. It codes for CASRNLGEQYF.

The V and J genes are TRBV6-5 and TRBJ2-7, with a weak D call TRBD1 (6 bases). V lost 0 bases, J lost 5 bases, and 14 bases lay in between. The CDR3 consists of 15 residues. CDR1 MNHEY and CDR2 SVGAGI come from the germline V gene. As DNA, the CDR3 is TGTGCCAGCAGTTACTCATCCCCAGGGGTCCACGAGCAGTACTTC. Its protein is CASSYSSPGVHEQYF.

V usage is TRBV5-4 and J usage is TRBJ2-3; D may be TRBD1 (7 bases). The CDR3 runs to 15 residues. V lost 3 bases, J lost 1 base, and 12 bases lay in between. CDR1 and CDR2 (germline): SGHNT, YYREEE (reference sequence). CDR3 nucleotide sequence: TGTGCCAGCAGCTCCAGGGGGGAGGGCACAGATACGCAGTATTTT. Protein product: CASSSRGEGTDTQYF.

This clone was detected once. This chain joins TRBV9 and TRBJ2-1; 8 nucleotides match TRBD2. The CDR3 length is 15 residues. Germline V gene lookup returns CDR1 SGDLS and CDR2 YYNGEE. The V and J ends lost 2 bases and 8 bases, in that order; junction bases with no gene match: 9. DNA of the CDR3: TGTGCCAGCAGCGTCAGCCGGGGGGGTCTGGATGAGCAGTTCTTC. It yields the protein CASSVSRGGLDEQFF.

The chain combines TRBV6-6 with TRBJ1-5; a possible D gene is TRBD1 (5 bases). The CDR3 is 13 amino acids. With 6 bases removed from V and 9 bases from J, the gap between germline ends came to 15 bases. The V gene's germline CDR1 is MNHNY and CDR2 SVGAGI (reference sequence). As DNA, the CDR3 is TGTGCCAGCAGATCCCCTTCGGGGGGGCCCCAGCATTTT. The encoded protein is CASRSPSGGPQHF.

V is TRBV21-1 and J is TRBJ2-5; the table names TRBD2, a call not compared with the DNA. TRBV21-1 is termed a pseudogene. The CDR3 loop spans 17 amino acids. The CDR3 protein is CASSKGDFRWTQETQYF. DNA of the CDR3: TGTGCCAGCAGCAAAGGGGACTTCCGTTGGACGCAAGAGACCCAGTACTTC.

This clone appeared a few times. This chain uses TRBV11-2 with TRBJ2-5; 7 bases are shared with TRBD2. The CDR3 has 15 residues. J lost 0 bases, V lost 3 bases, and 4 bases had no gene match. The germline V gene encodes CDR1 SGHAT and CDR2 FQNNGV. CDR3 sequence: CASSFGRGYQETQYF. The CDR3 DNA reads TGTGCCAGCAGCTTCGGGCGGGGGTACCAAGAGACCCAGTACTTC.

CDR3 region: CASSQARQGTISEQFF. CDR3 DNA sequence: TGTGCCAGCAGCCAAGCCCGGCAGGGTACAATTTCTGAGCAGTTCTTC. The chain carries TRBV14 and TRBJ2-1; D might be TRBD1 (5 bases). Trimming removed 1 base at V and 9 bases at J, with 19 bases between. The CDR3 has 16 residues. Germline CDR1 and CDR2: SGHDN and FVKESK.

The chain is built from TRBV7-9 and TRBJ2-7, with 7 bases fitting TRBD1. The V gene's germline CDR1 is SEHNR and CDR2 FQNEAQ (reference sequence). Losses at the gene ends were 5 bases for V and 6 bases for J; bases not matched to a gene: 13. CDR3 length: 15 amino acids. The CDR3 spells CASSLPGTASIEQYF. The CDR3 DNA is TGTGCCAGCAGCCTCCCCGGGACAGCCTCGATCGAGCAGTACTTC.

V gene TRBV7-9 combines with J gene TRBJ2-1; D is possibly TRBD2 (6 bases). The CDR3 contains 13 residues. Germline CDR1 reads SEHNR; CDR2 reads FQNEAQ (reference sequence). Trimming removed 5 bases at V and 8 bases at J, with 13 bases between. In DNA, the CDR3 is TGTGCCAGCAGCCACCGGGACTCCTATGAGCAGTTCTTC. Protein: CASSHRDSYEQFF.

This clone was detected only a few times. The gene calls are TRBV9 and TRBJ2-3, with TRBD2 matching 16 bases. Germline loops: CDR1 SGDLS, CDR2 YYNGEE. Germline trimming cut 3 bases from V and 6 bases from J; bases unmatched to any gene: 13. This CDR3 region has 19 residues. CDR3 bases: TGTGCCAGCAGCGCCACCCACCCGGGACTAGCGGGGGGGTTCGATACGCAGTATTTT. It codes for CASSATHPGLAGGFDTQYF.

The chain employs TRBV11-1 and TRBJ1-4; no definite D call. The ends were cut back, 6 bases at V and 5 bases at J, with 25 bases in the middle. The CDR3 contains 18 residues. The germline gives CDR1 SGHAT, CDR2 FQDESV (reference sequence). CDR3 in DNA: TGTGCCAGCAGTGAACTGTGGAGTCTCCTGGTCGACAATGAAAAACTGTTTTTT. This encodes CASSELWSLLVDNEKLFF.

This clone has more than one count but fewer than ten. The V and J genes are TRBV19 and TRBJ1-5, with 9 bases matching TRBD1. V was clipped by 4 bases and J by 5 bases; unmatched bases: 3. The germline V gene encodes CDR1 LNHDA and CDR2 SQIVND (reference sequence). This CDR3 comprises 14 residues. In DNA form, the CDR3 reads TGTGCCAGTAGTAGGGACAGGGACTATCAGCCCCAGCATTTT. Protein product: CASSRDRDYQPQHF.

V usage is TRBV15 and J usage is TRBJ1-5; maybe TRBD1 (6 bases). The CDR3 consists of 14 residues. CDR1 is LNHNV and CDR2 is YYDKDF in the germline V gene (reference sequence). V was trimmed by 3 bases and J by 4 bases, leaving 10 bases between them. As DNA, the CDR3 is TGTGCCACCAGCAGGGACAGCTGGAATCAGCCCCAGCATTTT. This codes for CATSRDSWNQPQHF. The full variable domain, with the rest looked up from reference TRBV15 and TRBJ1-5, is DAMVIQNPRYQVTQFGKPVTLSCSQTLNHNVMYWYQQKSSQAPKLLFHYYDKDFNNEADTPDNFQSRRPNTSFCFLDIRSPGLGDTAMYLCATSRDSWNQPQHFGDGTRLSIL.

This rearrangement joins TRBV9 to TRBJ1-1, with 8 bases fitting TRBD1. The CDR3 has 15 amino acids. V gave up 3 bases and J gave up 6 bases; unmatched junction bases: 10. Germline-derived CDR1 and CDR2 are SGDLS and YYNGEE. The CDR3 nucleotides read TGTGCCAGCAGCGGGTCAGGGGGCGAAGTCGCTGAAGCTTTCTTT. As protein: CASSGSGGEVAEAFF.